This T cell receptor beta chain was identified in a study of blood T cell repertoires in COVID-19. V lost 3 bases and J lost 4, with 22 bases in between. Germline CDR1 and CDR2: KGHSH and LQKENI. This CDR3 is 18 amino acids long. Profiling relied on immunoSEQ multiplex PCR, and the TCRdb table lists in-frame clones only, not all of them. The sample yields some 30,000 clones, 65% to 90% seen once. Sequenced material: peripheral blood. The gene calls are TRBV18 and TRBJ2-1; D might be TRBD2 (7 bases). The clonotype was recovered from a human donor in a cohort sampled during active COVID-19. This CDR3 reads CASSPQRGGRNSYNEQFF. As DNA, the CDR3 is TGTGCCAGCTCACCGCAGAGGGGGGGGCGGAATTCATACAATGAGCAGTTCTTC.